This T cell receptor (beta chain) was found in a study of CXCR3-negative and CXCR3-positive naive CD8 T cells. Regarding the study as a whole: Most assays were run on fresh PBMCs (CXCR3 expression partially decreased after cryopreservation). More hydrophobic TRB CDR3s occurred in CXCR3-positive than in CXCR3-negative naive cells. Much lower diversity was found in memory CD8+ cells, while both naive subsets had comparably high diversity.

On this clonotype: Its antigen is still unknown.

CDR1 and CDR2 (germline): WSHSY, SAAADI. The CDR3 extends over 14 amino acids. The authors made the TRB cDNA libraries by 5' RACE using UMI labels. TCRdb derives one entry per CDR3 protein from the 5' RACE reads, leaving out DNA. This listing includes about 120,000 distinct CDR3 sequences. The TCR comes from a human donor in good health. Some clones in this sample may be carry-over from other donors' samples. Sequences were obtained from naive CXCR3- CD8+ T cells from blood. Noted subset: CD45RO-CCR7+CD27+CD95- naive CD8+ T cells lacking CXCR3 (TNR3-). The chain combines TRBV10-2 with TRBJ2-5; TCRdb outputs TRBD1, but without DNA this stays unchecked. The CDR3 protein is CASAWDPRGETQYF.